This T cell receptor (beta chain) appears in the sequencing data of a study of blood T cell repertoires in COVID-19. About the research overall: Samples taken during acute and convalescent COVID-19 were collected in the United States, Italy and Spain.

The CDR3 runs to 15 residues. Germline values: CDR1 SGHDT, CDR2 YYEEEE. The V end lost 4 bases, the J end lost 2 bases, and 13 bases lay between the germline ends. Cohort allocation depended upon clinical history that participants reported. TCRdb's table, derived via immunoSEQ multiplex PCR, lists solely in-frame clones and lacks some. The data hold roughly 500,000 clones, with roughly 88% observed a single time. The sequencing sample was made of PBMCs or T cells enriched from blood (not recorded which). V usage is TRBV5-6 and J usage is TRBJ1-5; D is possibly TRBD1 (6 bases). This TCR was recovered from a woman aged 40 to 55 who had recovered from COVID-19. The CDR3: CASSRGGIGNQPQHF. The DNA of the CDR3 is TGTGCCAGCAGCCGAGGGGGAATTGGCAATCAGCCCCAGCATTTT.